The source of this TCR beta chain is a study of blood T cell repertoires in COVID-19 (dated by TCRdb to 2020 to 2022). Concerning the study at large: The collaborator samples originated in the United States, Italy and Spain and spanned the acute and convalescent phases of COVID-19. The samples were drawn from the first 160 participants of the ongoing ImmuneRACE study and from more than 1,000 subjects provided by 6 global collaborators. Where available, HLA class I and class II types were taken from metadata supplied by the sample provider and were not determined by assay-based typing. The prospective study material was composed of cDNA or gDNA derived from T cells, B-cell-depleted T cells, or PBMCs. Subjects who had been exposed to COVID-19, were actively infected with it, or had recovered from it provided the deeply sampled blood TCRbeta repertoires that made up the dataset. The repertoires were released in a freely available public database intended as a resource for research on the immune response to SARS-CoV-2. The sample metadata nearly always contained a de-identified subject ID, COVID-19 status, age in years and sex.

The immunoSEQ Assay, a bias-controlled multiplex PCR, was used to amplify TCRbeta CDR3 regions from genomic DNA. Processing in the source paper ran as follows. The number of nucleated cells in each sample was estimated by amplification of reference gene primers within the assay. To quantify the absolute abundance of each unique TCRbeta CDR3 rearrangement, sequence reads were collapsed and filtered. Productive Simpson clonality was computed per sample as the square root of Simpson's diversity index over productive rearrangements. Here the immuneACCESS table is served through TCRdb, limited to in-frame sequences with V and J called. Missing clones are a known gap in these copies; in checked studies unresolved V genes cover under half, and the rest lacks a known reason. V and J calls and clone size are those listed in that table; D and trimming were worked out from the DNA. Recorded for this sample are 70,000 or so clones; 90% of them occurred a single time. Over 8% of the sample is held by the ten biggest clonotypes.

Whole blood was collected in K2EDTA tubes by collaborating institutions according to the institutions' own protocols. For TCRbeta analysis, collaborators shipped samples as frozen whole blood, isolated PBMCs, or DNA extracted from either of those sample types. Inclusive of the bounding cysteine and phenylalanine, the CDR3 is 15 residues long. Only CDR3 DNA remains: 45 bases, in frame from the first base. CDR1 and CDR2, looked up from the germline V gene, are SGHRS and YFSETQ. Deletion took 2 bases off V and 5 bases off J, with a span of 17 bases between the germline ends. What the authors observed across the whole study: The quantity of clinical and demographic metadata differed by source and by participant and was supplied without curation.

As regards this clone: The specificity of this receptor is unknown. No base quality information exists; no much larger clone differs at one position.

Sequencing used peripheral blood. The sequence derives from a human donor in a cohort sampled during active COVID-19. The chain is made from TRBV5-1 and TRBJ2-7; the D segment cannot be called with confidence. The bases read TGCGCCAGCAGCTTAGAGGAATCCAGCGCCCACGAGCAGTACTTC. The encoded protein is CASSLEESSAHEQYF.